Following are 25 T cell receptor beta chains from one sample sequenced in a study of cytomegalovirus exposure and HLA in healthy donors. PCR amplification relied on 60 Vbeta primers (plus 13 Jbeta primers). This table comes from immunoSEQ multiplex PCR, and its TCRdb copy is limited to in-frame clones, with some not included. The table has approximately 160,000 clones, approximately 82% seen once. Specimen: PBMCs. These receptor sequences come from a male donor in good health and CMV-seronegative.

The genes are TRBV15 and TRBJ2-5; D may be TRBD1 (6 bases). Germline loops: CDR1 LNHNV, CDR2 YYDKDF (reference sequence). The CDR3 runs to 15 residues. V lost 2 bases to trimming and J lost 0 bases, with 10 bases between them. The CDR3 loop is CATSRPQGNQETQYF. CDR3 nucleotides: TGTGCCACCAGCAGACCACAGGGTAACCAAGAGACCCAGTACTTC.

This clone is a singleton in its sample. Here the CDR3 DNA reads TGTGCCATCAGCCCTCCTAGAGGTACCACCGGGGAGCTGTTTTTT. Protein sequence: CAISPPRGTTGELFF. The chain links TRBV10-3 to TRBJ2-2; D call uncertain. The V end was cut by 6 bases, the J end by 4 bases, with 15 bases between. The CDR3 has 15 residues. Germline V lookup: CDR1 ENHRY, CDR2 SYGVKD.

The sample holds one count of this clone. The chain has TRBV6-5 and TRBJ2-7, with D unclear. V lost 0 bases to trimming and J lost 3 bases, with 6 bases between them. The CDR3 runs 13 residues. CDR1 is MNHEY, CDR2 SVGAGI, per germline. CDR3 loop: CASSYSALYEQYF. CDR3 bases: TGTGCCAGCAGTTACTCAGCCCTCTACGAGCAGTACTTC.

This chain joins TRBV2 and TRBJ2-7; 15 bases map to TRBD2. Germline CDR1 SNHLY, CDR2 FYNNEI. There are 14 residues in the CDR3. J was trimmed by 3 bases and V by 6 bases; bases with no gene match: 0. This CDR3 reads CASRGLAGGYEQYF. The CDR3 DNA sequence: TGTGCCAGCAGGGGACTAGCGGGAGGCTACGAGCAGTACTTC. Looking up the rest from reference TRBV2 and TRBJ2-7 gives the full variable domain: EPEVTQTPSHQVTQMGQEVILRCVPISNHLYFYWYRQILGQKVEFLVSFYNNEISEKSEIFDDQFSVERPDGSNFTLKIRSTKLEDSAMYFCASRGLAGGYEQYFGPGTRLTVT.

This clone appeared a few times. The chain couples TRBV6-6 to TRBJ1-6; D might be TRBD1 (6 bases). Looked up from germline, CDR1 is MNHNY and CDR2 is SVGAGI (reference sequence). V was trimmed by 6 bases and J by 7 bases, leaving 13 bases between them. The CDR3 is 14 residues long. CDR3 DNA sequence: TGTGCCAGCAGACTTACAGGGACGAATTCACCCCTCCACTTT. Residues: CASRLTGTNSPLHF.

The chain is built from TRBV5-5 and TRBJ1-2; 12 bases map to TRBD1. The germline V gene encodes CDR1 SGHKS and CDR2 YYEKEE (reference sequence). The CDR3 loop spans 16 amino acids. V shed 0 bases, J shed 4 bases, and the junction held 4 bases outside the gene matches. The CDR3 DNA is TGTGCCAGCAGCTTGGGGGACAGGGGGCTAGGCTATGGCTACACCTTC. It specifies CASSLGDRGLGYGYTF.

The chain links TRBV28 to TRBJ2-2, with 7 bases identical to TRBD1. Per germline, CDR1 MDHEN and CDR2 SYDVKM. The CDR3 length is 17 residues. The J segment lost 6 bases and the V segment lost 2 bases, leaving 12 bases of the junction unmatched. CDR3 residues: CASSLPQGWNFPGELFF. Written as DNA, the CDR3 is TGTGCCAGCAGTTTACCACAGGGGTGGAACTTTCCCGGGGAGCTGTTTTTT.

The chain carries TRBV29-1 and TRBJ2-7, with unresolved D. The CDR3 runs to 12 residues. Looked up from germline, CDR1 is SQVTM and CDR2 is ANQGSEA. V was shortened by 3 bases and J by 2 bases, with 8 bases between the two germline ends. The DNA for the CDR3 is TGCAGCGTTGAGGCAGGCCCCTACGAGCAGTACTTC. It yields the protein CSVEAGPYEQYF.

This chain connects TRBV5-4 to TRBJ1-1; a weak D match, TRBD1 (6 bases). Germline values: CDR1 SGHNT, CDR2 YYREEE (reference sequence). Trimming stripped 4 bases from V and 10 bases from J, with 26 bases between. The CDR3 is 16 amino acids. DNA of the CDR3: TGTGCCAGCAGCCTAGGTCCAGGGACAACGTTCATAGGAGCTTTCTTT. Its translation: CASSLGPGTTFIGAFF. The full variable domain, completed using reference TRBV5-4 and TRBJ1-1, is ETGVTQSPTHLIKTRGQQVTLRCSSQSGHNTVSWYQQALGQGPQFIFQYYREEENGRGNFPPRFSGLQFPNYSSELNVNALELDDSALYLCASSLGPGTTFIGAFFGQGTRLTVV.

DNA of the CDR3: TGTGCCTGGGGGGGCGTTGAAGCTTTCTTT. Translated: CAWGGVEAFF. This chain joins TRBV30 and TRBJ1-1; D is possibly TRBD1 (6 bases). This CDR3 region has 10 residues. CDR1 is GTSNPN, CDR2 SVGIG, per germline (reference sequence). The V gene lost 5 bases and the J gene lost 7 bases, with 8 bases spanning the gap.

This clone was seen only once. This chain uses TRBV21-1 with TRBJ2-7; the D call TRBD2 from the table was never checked on the DNA. TRBV21-1 is reported as a pseudogene. This CDR3 has 18 amino acids. This CDR3 reads CASSKRRLAGATTYEQYF. DNA for the CDR3: TGTGCCAGCAGCAAACGTCGACTAGCGGGAGCCACCACCTACGAGCAGTACTTC.

This clone was seen only a few times. Sequence at one end of the junction differs from germline and may be a read error. The chain combines TRBV7-9 with TRBJ2-1; 7 positions agree with TRBD1. From germline, CDR1 is SEHNR and CDR2 FQNEAQ (reference sequence). The CDR3 spans 13 residues. The CDR3 reads CSSSRIPDRAQFF. The DNA of the CDR3 is TGTTCCAGCAGCCGTATCCCAGACAGGGCGCAGTTCTTC.

This clone has a single count. This chain connects TRBV6-6 to TRBJ2-2; weak D call: TRBD1 (5 bases). The CDR3 extends over 16 amino acids. Trimming stripped 4 bases from V and 0 bases from J, with 12 bases between. Germline loops: CDR1 MNHNY, CDR2 SVGAGI (reference sequence). The CDR3 DNA follows: TGTGCCAGCAGTTCCCGCCCAGGGCCGAACACCGGGGAGCTGTTTTTT. Protein sequence: CASSSRPGPNTGELFF.

J is TRBJ1-5 and V is TRBV6-5, with 11 bases aligning to TRBD1. V lost 0 bases and J lost 8; bases outside the gene matches: 3. This CDR3 is 15 amino acids long. Germline values: CDR1 MNHEY, CDR2 SVGAGI. In DNA, the CDR3 is TGTGCCAGCAGTTACTCGGGACAGGGGGGGGAGCCCCAGCATTTT. Protein: CASSYSGQGGEPQHF.

The table lists this clone with a count of one. At one boundary the junction diverges from the germline segment, which might be a read error. The chain joins TRBV11-2 to TRBJ2-2, with 10 bases matching TRBD1. The CDR3 spans 15 residues. The germline CDR1 and CDR2 sequences are SGHAT and FQNNGV. DNA of the CDR3: TGTGCCGGCAGCTTAGGGGACAGGGGAGTCGGGGAGCTGTTTTTT. Its translation: CAGSLGDRGVGELFF.

The chain couples TRBV10-3 to TRBJ1-3; 9 bases fit TRBD1. V trimming: 3 bases; J trimming: 9 bases; junction bases outside the gene matches: 6. Germline values: CDR1 ENHRY, CDR2 SYGVKD. The CDR3 consists of 14 residues. CDR3 residues: CAISEGQGLGTIYF. CDR3 nucleotides: TGTGCCATCAGTGAAGGACAGGGGTTAGGCACCATATATTTT.

The rearrangement joins TRBV7-3 to TRBJ2-6; possibly TRBD1 for D (6 bases). The CDR3 runs to 16 residues. The germline V gene encodes CDR1 SGHTA and CDR2 FQGTGA. Trimming pared 5 bases from V and 0 bases from J, leaving 11 bases between. The CDR3 region is CASSRLTGSGANVLTF. The CDR3, as DNA: TGTGCCAGCAGCCGACTGACAGGCTCTGGGGCCAACGTCCTGACTTTC.

The CDR3 protein is CASSSRPLTGANVLTF. The CDR3, as DNA: TGTGCCAGCAGCTCGAGGCCCTTGACTGGGGCCAACGTCCTGACTTTC. V gene TRBV5-4 combines with J gene TRBJ2-6, with D uncertain. The CDR3 consists of 16 residues. Germline lookup yields CDR1 SGHNT and CDR2 YYREEE (reference sequence). The V end was cut by 3 bases, the J end by 2 bases, with 12 bases between.

The genes are TRBV2 and TRBJ2-7; 10 bases map to TRBD1. The germline CDR1 and CDR2 sequences are SNHLY and FYNNEI. The CDR3 runs 15 residues. V gave up 3 bases and J gave up 4 bases; unmatched junction bases: 6. CDR3 nucleotides: TGTGCCAGCAGTGATGCTTGGGGACAGGGGTACGAGCAGTACTTC. Amino acids: CASSDAWGQGYEQYF.

This clone was seen just once. The chain is built from TRBV5-1 and TRBJ1-2; maybe TRBD1 (6 bases). V dropped 4 bases and J dropped 4 bases, with 20 bases sitting between them. CDR1 SGHRS and CDR2 YFSETQ come from the germline V gene. CDR3 size: 16 residues. In DNA form, the CDR3 reads TGCGCCAGCAGCGGGGGGGGGCGGGTGAGGGGCTATGGCTACACCTTC. It codes for CASSGGGRVRGYGYTF.

The rearrangement joins TRBV7-3 to TRBJ1-2; 7 bases are a match to TRBD1. CDR1 and CDR2 from the germline V gene are SGHTA and FQGTGA. The CDR3 length is 13 residues. The V and J ends lost 5 bases and 6 bases, in that order; junction bases with no gene match: 6. The CDR3 loop reads CASSETGEDGYTF. The CDR3 coding sequence is TGTGCCAGCAGCGAAACAGGGGAGGATGGCTACACCTTC. The complete variable domain, with remaining parts taken from reference TRBV7-3 and TRBJ1-2, reads GAGVSQTPSNKVTEKGKYVELRCDPISGHTALYWYRQSLGQGPEFLIYFQGTGAADDSGLPNDRFFAVRPEGSVSTLKIQRTERGDSAVYLCASSETGEDGYTFGSGTRLTVV.

This chain uses TRBV9 with TRBJ2-5; 8 bases fit TRBD1. This CDR3 is built from 14 residues. V lost 3 bases to trimming and J lost 2 bases; unmatched junction nucleotides: 3. Germline values: CDR1 SGDLS, CDR2 YYNGEE. The CDR3 DNA reads TGTGCCAGCAGCGCCGGACAGGGACAAGAGACCCAGTACTTC. Translated: CASSAGQGQETQYF.

This chain joins TRBV19 and TRBJ2-3; D perhaps matches TRBD2 (6 bases). The CDR3 sequence is 15 residues long. With 3 bases removed from V and 2 bases from J, the gap between germline ends came to 12 bases. Germline assignment: CDR1 LNHDA and CDR2 SQIVND (reference sequence). The CDR3 DNA reads as TGTGCCAGTAGTATTTTTAGCGGATACACAGATACGCAGTATTTT. Translated: CASSIFSGYTDTQYF. Full variable domain (remainder filled in from reference TRBV19 and TRBJ2-3): DGGITQSPKYLFRKEGQNVTLSCEQNLNHDAMYWYRQDPGQGLRLIYYSQIVNDFQKGDIAEGYSVSREKKESFPLTVTSAQKNPTAFYLCASSIFSGYTDTQYFGPGTRLTVL.

The V call is TRBV7-2, the J call TRBJ2-7; TRBD2 agrees at 12 bases. Germline V lookup: CDR1 SGHTA, CDR2 FQGNSA. V dropped 0 bases and J dropped 0; count of bases not matched to a gene: 6. The CDR3 is 18 residues long. The CDR3 DNA reads TGTGCCAGCAGCTTAGCGACTAGCGGGAGCGTGTACTCCTACGAGCAGTACTTC. This gives the protein CASSLATSGSVYSYEQYF.

This sequence joins TRBV30 and TRBJ2-1; 10 bases match TRBD1. The CDR3 runs 13 residues. The V and J ends lost 2 bases and 9 bases, in that order; junction bases with no gene match: 4. CDR1 is GTSNPN, CDR2 SVGIG, per germline (reference sequence). CDR3 sequence (DNA): TGTGCCTGGAGTCGACAGGGGGCAAGTGAGCAGTTCTTC. This codes for CAWSRQGASEQFF.